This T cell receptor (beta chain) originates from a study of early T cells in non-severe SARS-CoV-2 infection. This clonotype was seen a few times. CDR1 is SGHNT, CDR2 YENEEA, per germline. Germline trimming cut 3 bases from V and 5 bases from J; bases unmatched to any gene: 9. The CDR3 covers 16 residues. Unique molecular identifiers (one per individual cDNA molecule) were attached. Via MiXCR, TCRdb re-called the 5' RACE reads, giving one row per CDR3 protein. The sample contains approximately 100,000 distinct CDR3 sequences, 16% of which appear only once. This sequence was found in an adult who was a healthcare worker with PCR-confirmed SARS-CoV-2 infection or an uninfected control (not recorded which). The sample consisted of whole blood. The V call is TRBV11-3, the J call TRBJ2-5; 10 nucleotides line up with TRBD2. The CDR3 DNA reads TGTGCCAGCAGCTTCACTGTACTAGCGGGACCGGAGACCCAGTACTTC. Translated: CASSFTVLAGPETQYF.